This entry describes one T cell receptor beta chain. This record comes from a study of shared clonotypes between healthy human individuals. Over several immunoSEQ plates, each subset's genomic DNA was distributed in even portions. Profiled with immunoSEQ multiplex PCR; TCRdb holds only in-frame clones, not every one. The data contain around 1.4 million clones, approximately 98.5% of them singletons. Unmatched junction bases numbered 5, after V lost 1 base and J lost 2 bases. Germline V gene sequence: CDR1 SGHRS, CDR2 YFSETQ. CDR3 length: 16 residues. Specimen: naive CD4+ T cells sorted from blood. Regarding subset: CD45RA+ positively selected. The rearrangement joins TRBV5-1 to TRBJ2-2; TRBD2 agrees at 7 bases. The TCR was taken from a man aged 25-40 years in good health. The CDR3: CASSLRIAGNTGELFF. Here the CDR3 DNA reads TGCGCCAGCAGCTTGCGTATAGCGGGCAACACCGGGGAGCTGTTTTTT.